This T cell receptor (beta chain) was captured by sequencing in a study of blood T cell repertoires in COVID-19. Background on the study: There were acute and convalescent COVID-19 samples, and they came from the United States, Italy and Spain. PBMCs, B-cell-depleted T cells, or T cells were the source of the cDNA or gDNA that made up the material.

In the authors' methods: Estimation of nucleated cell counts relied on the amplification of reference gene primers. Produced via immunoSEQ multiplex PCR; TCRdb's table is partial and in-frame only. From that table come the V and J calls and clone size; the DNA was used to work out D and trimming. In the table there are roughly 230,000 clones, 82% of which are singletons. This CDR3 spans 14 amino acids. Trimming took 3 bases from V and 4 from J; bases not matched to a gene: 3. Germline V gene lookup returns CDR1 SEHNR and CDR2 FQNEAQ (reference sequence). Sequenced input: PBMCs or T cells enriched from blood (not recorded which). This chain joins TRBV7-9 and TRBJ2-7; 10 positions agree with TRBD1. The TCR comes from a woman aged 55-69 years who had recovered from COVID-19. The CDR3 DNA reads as TGTGCCAGCAGCTTGGGACAGGGGTTGTACGAGCAGTACTTC. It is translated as CASSLGQGLYEQYF. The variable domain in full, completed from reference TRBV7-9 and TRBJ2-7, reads DTGVSQNPRHKITKRGQNVTFRCDPISEHNRLYWYRQTLGQGPEFLTYFQNEAQLEKSRLLSDRFSAERPKGSFSTLEIQRTEQGDSAMYLCASSLGQGLYEQYFGPGTRLTVT.